One and the same sample provided the 14 T cell receptor beta chains below, sequenced in a study of monozygotic twins with inflammatory bowel disease. TCRdb re-called the 5' RACE reads and catalogs CDR3 proteins one per entry, DNA excluded. The sample holds about 300,000 distinct CDR3 sequences. The sequenced sample consisted of blood. These receptors were obtained from a human donor with ulcerative colitis or Crohn's disease, or a healthy co-twin of an affected twin (not recorded which).

This sequence joins TRBV20-1 and TRBJ1-5; TCRdb gives TRBD1 as the D gene, but with no DNA this cannot be confirmed. The CDR3 consists of 13 residues. In germline, CDR1 is DFQATT, CDR2 SNEGSKA (reference sequence). The CDR3 sequence is CSAPGKSNQPQHF.

The chain has TRBV9 and TRBJ2-1; TCRdb outputs TRBD1, but without DNA this stays unchecked. The CDR3 is 15 amino acids. CDR1 SGDLS and CDR2 YYNGEE come from the germline V gene. CDR3 loop: CASSTGGGSVDEQFF. The full variable domain, rest sourced from reference TRBV9 and TRBJ2-1, is DSGVTQTPKHLITATGQRVTLRCSPRSGDLSVYWYQQSLDQGLQFLIQYYNGEERAKGNILERFSAQQFPDLHSELNLSSLELGDSALYFCASSTGGGSVDEQFFGPGTRLTVL.

The chain uses TRBV20-1 and TRBJ2-7; TCRdb selects TRBD1, and the lack of DNA leaves this call unchecked. Germline assignment: CDR1 DFQATT and CDR2 SNEGSKA (reference sequence). The CDR3 length is 14 residues. This chain's CDR3 is CSASTGTGGLEQYF.

The chain is built from TRBV12-3 or TRBV12-4 and TRBJ2-1; there is no DNA to check the TCRdb D call of TRBD2. The CDR3 runs 13 residues. CDR3 protein: CASSLAGHNEQFF.

This chain links TRBV15 with TRBJ1-5; TCRdb proposes TRBD1, but this gene call is untestable without DNA. The CDR3 has 14 residues. Germline V lookup: CDR1 LNHNV, CDR2 YYDKDF (reference sequence). The CDR3 loop reads CATSPDSSNQPQHF.

V usage is TRBV7-8 and J usage is TRBJ1-1; TCRdb returns TRBD1, unconfirmable since there is no DNA. Germline-derived CDR1 and CDR2 are SGHVS and FQNEAQ. CDR3 length equals 14 residues. This CDR3 reads CASSFYRGLGEAFF.

V and J are TRBV28 and TRBJ1-2; TCRdb names TRBD1, which stays unverified in the absence of DNA. The CDR3 spans 16 residues. CDR1 is MDHEN, CDR2 SYDVKM, per germline. The CDR3 loop is CASSPSSRDRIGGYTF.

The CDR3 spells CASSLDPTDTQYF. The chain combines TRBV7-9 with TRBJ2-3. CDR3 size: 13 residues. Germline V gene lookup returns CDR1 SEHNR and CDR2 FQNEAQ (reference sequence).

The chain couples TRBV20-1 to TRBJ2-4. This CDR3 spans 15 amino acids. CDR1 and CDR2 from the germline V gene are DFQATT and SNEGSKA (reference sequence). CDR3: CSARDPGEERSIQYF.

The V and J genes are TRBV7-9 and TRBJ2-2; TCRdb designates TRBD1, a call that cannot be tested without DNA. From germline, CDR1 is SEHNR and CDR2 FQNEAQ (reference sequence). The CDR3 covers 16 residues. CDR3 loop: CASSSRGTTDTGELFF.

This sequence joins TRBV7-8 and TRBJ1-5. This CDR3 is 18 amino acids long. Looked up from germline, CDR1 is SGHVS and CDR2 is FQNEAQ. The CDR3 reads CASSLDRRVYLRDQPQHF.

V and J are TRBV27 and TRBJ2-2; with no DNA, the TCRdb D assignment of TRBD1 cannot be verified. Looked up from germline, CDR1 is MNHEY and CDR2 is SMNVEV (reference sequence). This CDR3 has 15 residues. The CDR3 sequence is CASREGGAWTGELFF.

The V and J genes are TRBV2 and TRBJ1-2; TCRdb's D call of TRBD1 is untestable without DNA. Germline V gene data show CDR1 as SNHLY and CDR2 as FYNNEI. CDR3 length: 15 residues. Here the CDR3 reads CASSAQPGQLSGYTF.

V gene TRBV7-2 combines with J gene TRBJ2-1; TCRdb calls TRBD1, which cannot be checked without DNA. Germline V gives CDR1 SGHTA, CDR2 FQGNSA. The CDR3 is 15 residues long. CDR3: CASSAGQRAPNEQFF. Supplemented by reference TRBV7-2 and TRBJ2-1, the full variable domain reads GAGVSQSPSNKVTEKGKDVELRCDPISGHTALYWYRQSLGQGLEFLIYFQGNSAPDKSGLPSDRFSAERTGGSVSTLTIQRTQQEDSAVYLCASSAGQRAPNEQFFGPGTRLTVL.